These 10 T cell receptor beta chains came from one sample sequenced in a study of T cell responses to AZD1222 COVID-19 vaccine. TCRdb's table, derived via immunoSEQ multiplex PCR, lists solely in-frame clones and lacks some. Of about 99,000 clones listed, roughly nine tenths are singletons. The specimen was peripheral blood, collected 28 days after the second AZD1222 dose. The receptors were sampled from an adult who received the AZD1222 COVID-19 vaccine.

The chain combines TRBV30 with TRBJ2-1; 10 bases line up with TRBD2. After removal of 2 bases from V and 2 bases from J, the junction contained 12 bases not matched to a gene. The CDR3 is made up of 18 amino acids. Germline CDR1 is GTSNPN and CDR2 is SVGIG (reference sequence). CDR3 sequence reads: CAWSRLPPGLATYNEQFF. In nucleotides, the CDR3 is TGTGCCTGGAGTAGGCTCCCACCGGGACTAGCGACCTACAATGAGCAGTTCTTC. The full variable domain, rest sourced from reference TRBV30 and TRBJ2-1, is SQTIHQWPATLVQPVGSPLSLECTVEGTSNPNLYWYRQAAGRGLQLLFYSVGIGQISSEVPQNLSASRPQDRQFILSSKKLLLSDSGFYLCAWSRLPPGLATYNEQFFGPGTRLTVL.

The DNA of the CDR3 is TGTGCCAGCAGGGAAAAAGTGTTGGCAGATACGCAGTATTTT. This encodes CASREKVLADTQYF. The genes are TRBV27 and TRBJ2-3, with unresolved D. The length of the CDR3 is 14 residues. Germline V gene lookup returns CDR1 MNHEY and CDR2 SMNVEV (reference sequence). V lost 6 bases, J lost 4 bases, and 14 bases lay in between.

The J gene is TRBJ1-5, the V gene TRBV5-1; D is perhaps TRBD1 (5 bases). CDR1 is SGHRS, CDR2 YFSETQ, per germline. V lost 0 bases and J lost 3, with 13 bases in between. This CDR3 comprises 16 residues. This chain's CDR3 is CASSLAGLWPNQPQHF. The CDR3 DNA sequence: TGCGCCAGCAGCTTGGCGGGACTGTGGCCCAATCAGCCCCAGCATTTT.

This clone showed up just once. The V and J genes are TRBV2 and TRBJ1-5; D perhaps matches TRBD1 (6 bases). The CDR3 covers 14 residues. Germline values: CDR1 SNHLY, CDR2 FYNNEI. Trimming took off 2 bases at V and 7 bases at J, with 12 bases between the two ends. CDR3 nucleotide sequence: TGTGCCAGCAGTGAACGGTCAGGGGTACAGCCCCAGCATTTT. As protein: CASSERSGVQPQHF. Looking up the rest from reference TRBV2 and TRBJ1-5 gives the full variable domain: EPEVTQTPSHQVTQMGQEVILRCVPISNHLYFYWYRQILGQKVEFLVSFYNNEISEKSEIFDDQFSVERPDGSNFTLKIRSTKLEDSAMYFCASSERSGVQPQHFGDGTRLSIL.

V and J are TRBV13 and TRBJ2-2; D unresolved. The CDR3 runs to 13 residues. Deletions cut 2 bases from V and 8 bases from J, with 9 bases between. Germline-derived CDR1 and CDR2 are PRHDT and FYEKMQ (reference sequence). The CDR3 coding sequence is TGTGCCAGCAGCTTAAAGTCCCCGGGGGAGCTGTTTTTT. As protein: CASSLKSPGELFF.

The chain uses TRBV7-6 and TRBJ2-5; 9 bases align to TRBD2. CDR1 is SGHVS, CDR2 FNYEAQ, per germline. The CDR3 sequence is 16 residues long. The V segment lost 5 bases and the J segment 2 bases; nucleotides outside the gene matches: 9. CDR3 nucleotide sequence: TGTGCCAGCAGCCCTCTGACTAGCGGCACACAAGAGACCCAGTACTTC. Encoded protein: CASSPLTSGTQETQYF.

The V and J genes are TRBV5-1 and TRBJ1-2; D ambiguous. The CDR3 is made up of 15 amino acids. CDR1 SGHRS and CDR2 YFSETQ come from the germline V gene. V was trimmed by 0 bases and J by 2 bases, leaving 11 bases between them. The CDR3: CASSLEGLGNYGYTF. CDR3 bases: TGCGCCAGCAGCTTGGAAGGGTTGGGGAACTATGGCTACACCTTC.

This chain joins TRBV6-5 and TRBJ2-1; maybe TRBD1 (6 bases). Trimming took off 6 bases at V and 6 bases at J, with 15 bases between the two ends. Germline V CDR1 and CDR2: MNHEY, SVGAGI. The CDR3 length is 14 residues. The CDR3 is CASRSGATRNEQFF. The CDR3 DNA follows: TGTGCCAGCAGATCAGGGGCGACTCGCAATGAGCAGTTCTTC.

V and J are TRBV7-9 and TRBJ1-4; D might be TRBD1 (6 bases). Looked up from germline, CDR1 is SEHNR and CDR2 is FQNEAQ (reference sequence). V lost 4 bases and J 11 bases, leaving 17 bases between the germline ends. This CDR3 contains 14 residues. CDR3 DNA sequence: TGTGCCAGCAGCTACGGACAGAATGTGGGGAAACTGTTTTTT. It codes for CASSYGQNVGKLFF.

The V call is TRBV6-5, the J call TRBJ2-7; 7 bases agree with TRBD1. With 4 bases clipped from V and 5 bases from J, the junction kept 8 bases outside the gene matches. This CDR3 region has 14 residues. Germline CDR1 and CDR2: MNHEY and SVGAGI. CDR3 in DNA: TGTGCCAGCAGTTTAGGGACAGAATGGGACGAGCAGTACTTC. Residues: CASSLGTEWDEQYF.